This T cell receptor (beta chain) emerged from a study of Graves' ophthalmopathy and Graves' hyperthyroidism. RNA transcripts yielded amplified TCR beta CDR3 regions. HTBI primers were employed in first-round RT-PCR, then a second-round multiplex PCR followed. MiXCR was run by TCRdb on the multiplex PCR reads, yielding one entry per CDR3 protein. There are over a million distinct CDR3 sequences in the sample; about 36% occur only once, and 11% lies in the top ten. This clonotype was counted many times. This CDR3 has 16 residues. Germline V gene data show CDR1 as SGHTA and CDR2 as FQGNSA. Trimming stripped 4 bases from V and 1 base from J, with 11 bases between.

The chain carries TRBV7-2 and TRBJ2-6; no firm D call. The sequencing input was peripheral blood or thyroid tissue (not recorded which). The clonotype comes from an adult man with Graves' hyperthyroidism. Here the CDR3 reads CASSSIHGSGANVLTF. Written as DNA, the CDR3 is TGTGCCAGCAGCTCGATCCATGGATCTGGGGCCAACGTCCTGACTTTC.